This T cell receptor beta chain appears in the sequencing data of a study of T and B cells in COVID-19 patients. Study as a whole: Blood was sampled from COVID-19 patients who were either actively infected or recovered. At median age roughly 30 years, recovered patients were younger than active-infection patients at roughly 71.

Study-wide points: At recovery TRB diversity and richness exceeded healthy donors, after highly clonal active COVID-19 repertoires.

Each TRB amplification used roughly 220-550 ng of genomic DNA from blood. BIOMED2 TRB-A/B primer pools were used in multiplex TRB PCR. One entry per CDR3 protein results from TCRdb running MiXCR on the multiplex PCR reads. The sample includes about 15,000 distinct CDR3 sequences, under 35% of them seen just once. This CDR3 is built from 15 residues. Germline CDR1 reads KGHSH; CDR2 reads LQKENI. V lost 6 bases to trimming and J lost 0 bases, with 13 bases between them. This clonotype was recorded a few times. The antigen remains undetermined. The clonotype originates from a human donor who had recovered from COVID-19. V and J are TRBV18 and TRBJ2-3; D is perhaps TRBD1 or TRBD2 (7 bases each). The sequenced material came from blood. CDR3 loop: CASSRGGDSTDTQYF. Written as DNA, the CDR3 is TGTGCCAGCTCCAGGGGGGGCGACAGCACAGATACGCAGTATTTT.